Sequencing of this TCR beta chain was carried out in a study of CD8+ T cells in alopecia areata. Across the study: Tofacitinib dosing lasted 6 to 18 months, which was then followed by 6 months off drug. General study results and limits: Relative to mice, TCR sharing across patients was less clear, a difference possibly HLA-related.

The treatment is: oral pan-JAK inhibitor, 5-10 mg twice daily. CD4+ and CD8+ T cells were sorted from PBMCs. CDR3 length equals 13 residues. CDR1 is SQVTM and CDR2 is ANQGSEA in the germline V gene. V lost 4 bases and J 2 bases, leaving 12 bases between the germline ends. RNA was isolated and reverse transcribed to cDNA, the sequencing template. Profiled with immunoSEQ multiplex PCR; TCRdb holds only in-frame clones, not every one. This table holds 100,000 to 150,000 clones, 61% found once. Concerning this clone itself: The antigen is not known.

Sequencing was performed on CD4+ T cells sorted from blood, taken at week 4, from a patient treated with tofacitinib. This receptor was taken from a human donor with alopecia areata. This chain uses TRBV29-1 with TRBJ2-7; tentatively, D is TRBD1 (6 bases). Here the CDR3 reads CSVVGRGPYEQYF. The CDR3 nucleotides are TGCAGCGTTGTCGGCAGGGGACCCTACGAGCAGTACTTC.